This T cell receptor (beta chain) was sequenced for a study of technical replicates of blood from a handful of donors. The J segment lost 5 bases and the V segment lost 6 bases, leaving 0 bases of the junction unmatched. Germline-derived CDR1 and CDR2 are WNHNN and SYGVQD (reference sequence). The CDR3 is made up of 11 amino acids. Using immunoSEQ multiplex PCR, the repertoire was profiled, and TCRdb retains in-frame clones only, with some absent. The sample lists more than 75,000 clones, around 95% occurring once. This clonotype was obtained from a human donor in good health. The chain employs TRBV10-1 and TRBJ1-1; 7 bases agree with TRBD1. The sample comprised T cells isolated from PBMCs. DNA for the CDR3: TGCGCCAGCAGACAGGGGACTGAAGCTTTCTTT. Translated: CASRQGTEAFF.